This entry features one T cell receptor (beta chain) sequence. Its specificity is unknown. V dropped 5 bases and J dropped 2 bases, with 15 bases sitting between them. This CDR3 spans 15 amino acids. Germline lookup yields CDR1 SEHNR and CDR2 FQNEAQ (reference sequence). This record belongs to a study of T cell responses to AZD1222 COVID-19 vaccine. Study-wide points: The donor cohort was predominantly white British with a female majority, and clonal diversity may have been underestimated. The breadth and depth of Spike-specific TCRs increased once two AZD1222 doses had been given. Unmutated regions of variants are reportedly targeted by nearly half of spike-specific TCRs. Just a handful of people given AZD1222 tested seropositive at baseline.

Measured with immunoSEQ multiplex PCR; TCRdb has only the in-frame clones, and not every one. The sample holds 100,000 to 150,000 clones; 90% are singletons and the top ten take 4% to 5%. The sequence was obtained from an adult who received the MenACWY meningococcal vaccine as a control. The chain uses TRBV7-9 and TRBJ2-5, with a tentative D call TRBD1 (6 bases). This material consisted of peripheral blood, taken 28 days after the second dose of the MenACWY control vaccine. The CDR3 loop is CASSTTTGWQETQYF. The CDR3 DNA reads as TGTGCCAGCAGCACCACGACAGGATGGCAAGAGACCCAGTACTTC.